The 31 T cell receptor beta chains given below trace back to one sample, sequenced in a study of blood T cell repertoires in COVID-19. The method was immunoSEQ multiplex PCR; TCRdb's version includes in-frame clones alone and lacks a portion of them. The data contain fewer than 700,000 clones, roughly 89% of them singletons. Source material: peripheral blood. Receptor source: a woman between 50 and 59 years old with COVID-19, enrolled during active disease.

The chain has TRBV6-5 and TRBJ1-1; D remains ambiguous. Trimming shortened V by 8 bases and J by 1 base, and 11 bases separated the two germline ends. CDR1 and CDR2 from the germline V gene are MNHEY and SVGAGI. The CDR3 sequence is 13 residues long. The CDR3: CASGETENTEAFF. CDR3 bases: TGTGCCAGCGGGGAGACTGAGAACACTGAAGCTTTCTTT.

This sequence joins TRBV6-5 and TRBJ2-5, with a possible D match to TRBD2 (5 bases). Germline loops: CDR1 MNHEY, CDR2 SVGAGI. The CDR3 is 14 residues long. V was pared by 5 bases and J by 5 bases, with 15 bases between. The CDR3 is CASSTPRGLETQYF. For the CDR3, the DNA is TGTGCCAGCAGTACCCCACGAGGGTTGGAGACCCAGTACTTC.

With regard to this clone: The same CDR3 is also encoded by other DNA sequences in this sample. The chain couples TRBV19 to TRBJ1-1; TRBD1 aligns across 8 bases. J lost 5 bases, V lost 4 bases, and 3 bases had no gene match. The CDR3 sequence is 13 residues long. The germline gives CDR1 LNHDA, CDR2 SQIVND (reference sequence). CDR3 bases: TGTGCCAGTAGTACAACAGGGGGGACTGAAGCTTTCTTT. Encoded protein: CASSTTGGTEAFF.

The gene calls are TRBV10-3 and TRBJ1-2; tentative D call: TRBD1 (6 bases). CDR1 ENHRY and CDR2 SYGVKD come from the germline V gene. This CDR3 has 14 residues. The V gene lost 2 bases and the J gene lost 1 base, with 8 bases spanning the gap. Written as DNA, the CDR3 is TGTGCCATCAGTGAGAGACAGGATAACTATGGCTACACCTTC. It codes for CAISERQDNYGYTF.

This clone was seen only once. This chain connects TRBV18 to TRBJ1-3; the match to TRBD1 covers 7 bases. The V and J ends lost 2 bases and 7 bases, in that order; junction bases with no gene match: 2. Germline CDR1 and CDR2: KGHSH and LQKENI. There are 13 residues in the CDR3. The CDR3 sequence is CASSPTGDNTIYF. For the CDR3, the DNA is TGTGCCAGCTCACCAACAGGGGATAACACCATATATTTT. Filled out from reference TRBV18 and TRBJ1-3, the complete variable domain reads NAGVMQNPRHLVRRRGQEARLRCSPMKGHSHVYWYRQLPEEGLKFMVYLQKENIIDESGMPKERFSAEFPKEGPSILRIQQVVRGDSAAYFCASSPTGDNTIYFGEGSWLTVV.

The V and J genes are TRBV28 and TRBJ1-2, with TRBD1 matching over 7 bases. In germline, CDR1 is MDHEN, CDR2 SYDVKM. CDR3 size: 15 residues. V lost 6 bases, J lost 4 bases, and 11 bases stayed unmatched. The CDR3 region is CASRRGQLVSYGYTF. CDR3 bases: TGTGCCAGCAGACGGGGACAGCTGGTCAGCTATGGCTACACCTTC.

This clone was recorded a few times. The chain couples TRBV3-1 (or the pseudogene TRBV3-2) to TRBJ2-7; tentative D call: TRBD2 (6 bases). This CDR3 spans 13 amino acids. V was clipped by 4 bases and J by 3 bases, with 10 bases between them. Per germline, CDR1 LGHDT and CDR2 YNNKEL (reference sequence). CDR3 protein: CASSPGGYYEQYF. The DNA of the CDR3 is TGTGCCAGCAGCCCTGGAGGGTACTACGAGCAGTACTTC.

The rearrangement links TRBV3-1 (or the pseudogene TRBV3-2) to TRBJ1-5; possible D gene TRBD1, 5 bases. Trimming pared 0 bases from V and 7 bases from J, leaving 7 bases between. CDR3 length equals 13 residues. Germline assignment: CDR1 LGHDT and CDR2 YNNKEL (reference sequence). CDR3 in DNA: TGTGCCAGCAGCCAAGAGGGGCAACAGCCCCAGCATTTT. Protein: CASSQEGQQPQHF.

This clone was counted a single time. The J gene is TRBJ1-2, the V gene TRBV5-1, with 7 bases fitting TRBD1. V shed 3 bases, J shed 0 bases, and the junction held 5 bases outside the gene matches. This CDR3 has 15 residues. CDR1 and CDR2 from the germline V gene are SGHRS and YFSETQ. CDR3 amino acids: CASSSRDSSNYGYTF. The CDR3 nucleotides are TGCGCCAGCAGCTCCCGGGACAGCTCTAACTATGGCTACACCTTC.

CDR3 DNA: TGCGCCAGCAGTCAATCGGCGGGGGGTGCAGATACGCAGTATTTT. Protein product: CASSQSAGGADTQYF. This chain links TRBV23-1 with TRBJ2-3, with TRBD2 identical over 8 bases. TRBV23-1 is marked as an open reading frame, function uncertain. There are 15 residues in the CDR3. With 0 bases clipped from V and 4 bases from J, the junction kept 3 bases outside the gene matches.

To note about this clone: A junction end diverges from the germline sequence, so it may reflect a read error. This sequence joins TRBV4-1 and TRBJ2-2; 11 nucleotides line up with TRBD1. The CDR3 has 18 amino acids. The germline V gene encodes CDR1 MGHRA and CDR2 YSYEKL. The DNA of the CDR3 is TGCGCCAGCAGTCAAGGGTTCGGGGGACAGGGGGGTAACGGGGAGCTGTTTTTT. The encoded protein is CASSQGFGGQGGNGELFF.

The rearrangement joins TRBV5-1 to TRBJ1-1, with 7 bases fitting TRBD1. The CDR3 loop spans 16 amino acids. CDR1 and CDR2 from the germline V gene are SGHRS and YFSETQ. With 0 bases clipped from V and 4 bases from J, the junction kept 9 bases outside the gene matches. CDR3 region: CASSLDGQVGITEAFF. The CDR3 nucleotides are TGCGCCAGCAGCTTGGATGGACAGGTTGGTATCACTGAAGCTTTCTTT.

V is TRBV3-1 (or the pseudogene TRBV3-2) and J is TRBJ2-5; 9 bases are a match to TRBD2. This CDR3 spans 16 amino acids. Germline V gene sequence: CDR1 LGHDT, CDR2 YNNKEL (reference sequence). V gave up 5 bases and J gave up 5 bases; unmatched junction bases: 12. As DNA, the CDR3 is TGTGCCAGCAGCAGTGAGGTGCGGGGGGGCTTCGAGACCCAGTACTTC. This codes for CASSSEVRGGFETQYF.

The rearrangement links TRBV9 to TRBJ2-1; D may be TRBD2 (6 bases). CDR1 is SGDLS, CDR2 YYNGEE, per germline. The V and J ends lost 3 bases and 6 bases respectively, with 16 bases between them. The CDR3 has 15 residues. CDR3 sequence reads: CASSGIEGGPNEQFF. CDR3 nucleotide sequence: TGTGCCAGCAGCGGTATAGAAGGAGGGCCCAATGAGCAGTTCTTC.

V usage is TRBV6-5 and J usage is TRBJ1-2; TRBD1 aligns across 9 bases. V lost 8 bases and J lost 4; bases outside the gene matches: 11. Germline assignment: CDR1 MNHEY and CDR2 SVGAGI. The CDR3 covers 15 residues. The CDR3 region has the DNA TGTGCCAGCGGCCCACCGGGACAGGGTTTCTATGGCTACACCTTC. Translated, it gives CASGPPGQGFYGYTF.

The genes are TRBV9 and TRBJ2-7; the D gene is possibly TRBD1 (6 bases). This CDR3 has 14 amino acids. From germline, CDR1 is SGDLS and CDR2 YYNGEE. Trimming took 2 bases from V and 3 from J, leaving 12 bases between them. The CDR3 loop is CASSVGQLNYEQYF. Written as DNA, the CDR3 is TGTGCCAGCAGCGTTGGACAGCTGAACTACGAGCAGTACTTC.

The rearrangement uses TRBV9 and TRBJ1-2; 8 nucleotides agree with TRBD1. CDR3 size: 14 residues. Trimming at V came to 4 bases and at J to 7 bases, leaving 9 bases not matched to a gene. Per the germline V gene, CDR1 is SGDLS and CDR2 is YYNGEE. CDR3 nucleotides: TGTGCCAGCAGCCGTACGGACAGGGAAGTTGGCTACACCTTC. Translation gives CASSRTDREVGYTF.

The chain carries TRBV7-6 and TRBJ2-3; 11 bases agree with TRBD2. The CDR3 has 16 residues. In germline, CDR1 is SGHVS, CDR2 FNYEAQ. V shed 1 base, J shed 6 bases, and the junction held 6 bases outside the gene matches. The CDR3 DNA reads as TGTGCCAGCAGCTTAGAGCTAGCGGGGGGCCCCGATACGCAGTATTTT. Translated: CASSLELAGGPDTQYF.

CDR3 loop: CASSPRDRGRGGTEAFF. In DNA, the CDR3 is TGCGCCAGCAGCCCCCGGGACAGGGGGCGAGGAGGGACTGAAGCTTTCTTT. This chain links TRBV5-1 with TRBJ1-1, with 12 positions matching TRBD1. Germline assignment: CDR1 SGHRS and CDR2 YFSETQ. The CDR3 loop spans 17 amino acids. V lost 4 bases, J lost 5 bases, and 12 bases stayed unmatched.

This clone came up a few times. The genes are TRBV6-5 and TRBJ2-7; 12 bases agree with TRBD1. This CDR3 comprises 14 residues. V lost 6 bases, J lost 2 bases, and 2 bases stayed unmatched. Germline V gives CDR1 MNHEY, CDR2 SVGAGI. CDR3 protein: CASRGQGAAYEQYF. CDR3 nucleotide sequence: TGTGCCAGCAGGGGACAGGGGGCGGCCTACGAGCAGTACTTC.

The rearrangement links TRBV18 to TRBJ1-6; tentatively, D is TRBD1 (6 bases). Germline lookup yields CDR1 KGHSH and CDR2 LQKENI. V was shortened by 1 base and J by 5 bases, with 15 bases between the two germline ends. This CDR3 has 17 residues. The CDR3 sequence is CASSPLQGNNDNSPLHF. The CDR3, as DNA: TGTGCCAGCTCACCACTTCAGGGGAATAATGATAATTCACCCCTCCACTTT.

V and J are TRBV6-5 and TRBJ1-1; D gene ambiguous. The germline V gene encodes CDR1 MNHEY and CDR2 SVGAGI. The CDR3 is made up of 13 amino acids. V shed 10 bases and J shed 5 bases, with 17 bases lying between them. CDR3 sequence (DNA): TGTGCCATCGTAAACGGAGCTAGGACTGAAGCTTTCTTT. Protein product: CAIVNGARTEAFF.

This chain joins TRBV5-1 and TRBJ2-2; no clear D gene. V was shortened by 3 bases and J by 3 bases, with 12 bases between the two germline ends. CDR3 length: 15 amino acids. Germline V CDR1 and CDR2: SGHRS, YFSETQ. The CDR3 nucleotides read TGCGCCAGCAGCTACGCCACTACTGACACCGGGGAGCTGTTTTTT. Encoded protein: CASSYATTDTGELFF.

This clone has only one observation. This sequence joins TRBV29-1 and TRBJ1-4; TRBD1 agrees at 12 bases. This CDR3 is built from 14 residues. Germline CDR1 reads SQVTM; CDR2 reads ANQGSEA. J gave up 7 bases and V 8 bases, and 8 bases lay outside the gene matches. The CDR3 spells CSFGTGGAGEKLFF. Here the CDR3 DNA reads TGCAGCTTCGGGACAGGGGGCGCAGGTGAAAAACTGTTTTTT.

This clone has a single count. The chain is built from TRBV3-1 (or the pseudogene TRBV3-2) and TRBJ1-1, with D hard to call. From germline, CDR1 is LGHDT and CDR2 YNNKEL (reference sequence). Trimming pared 0 bases from V and 9 bases from J, leaving 14 bases between. CDR3 size: 14 residues. The CDR3 sequence: CASSQDSRGSKAFF. In nucleotides, the CDR3 is TGTGCCAGCAGCCAAGATAGCCGAGGGTCTAAAGCTTTCTTT.

The chain uses TRBV30 and TRBJ2-3; 8 nucleotides match TRBD1. After removal of 2 bases from V and 3 bases from J, the junction contained 4 bases not matched to a gene. Germline V gene lookup returns CDR1 GTSNPN and CDR2 SVGIG (reference sequence). The CDR3 length is 14 residues. CDR3 in DNA: TGTGCCTGGAGTAAGGACAGGGCGACAGATACGCAGTATTTT. Protein product: CAWSKDRATDTQYF. Filled out from reference TRBV30 and TRBJ2-3, the complete variable domain reads SQTIHQWPATLVQPVGSPLSLECTVEGTSNPNLYWYRQAAGRGLQLLFYSVGIGQISSEVPQNLSASRPQDRQFILSSKKLLLSDSGFYLCAWSKDRATDTQYFGPGTRLTVL.

The chain links TRBV6-5 to TRBJ2-3, with a possible D match to TRBD1 (5 bases). The CDR3 extends over 16 amino acids. From germline, CDR1 is MNHEY and CDR2 SVGAGI. V lost 0 bases and J lost 6, with 16 bases in between. CDR3 region: CASSYSSSGYEDTQYF. The CDR3 bases are TGTGCCAGCAGTTACTCGAGTTCAGGGTATGAGGATACGCAGTATTTT.

CDR3 sequence: CASSAPLRDRGYLDGYTF. CDR3 sequence (DNA): TGTGCCAGCAGCGCGCCTCTCCGGGACAGGGGTTACCTGGATGGCTACACCTTC. This sequence joins TRBV9 and TRBJ1-2; the match to TRBD1 covers 10 bases. Per the germline V gene, CDR1 is SGDLS and CDR2 is YYNGEE. The CDR3 has 18 amino acids. Trimming at V came to 3 bases and at J to 6 bases, leaving 17 bases not matched to a gene.

The chain links TRBV29-1 to TRBJ1-1, with unresolved D. V gave up 6 bases and J gave up 0 bases, with 17 bases separating them. Germline V gives CDR1 SQVTM, CDR2 ANQGSEA. There are 15 residues in the CDR3. The CDR3 DNA sequence: TGCAGCGTCCTCGACGACACCCTACTGAACACTGAAGCTTTCTTT. Translated, it gives CSVLDDTLLNTEAFF.

The V call is TRBV3-1 (or the pseudogene TRBV3-2), the J call TRBJ1-2; TRBD1 agrees at 9 bases. Germline CDR1 reads LGHDT; CDR2 reads YNNKEL (reference sequence). With 3 bases clipped from V and 5 bases from J, the junction kept 10 bases outside the gene matches. The CDR3 sequence is 16 residues long. The CDR3 sequence: CASSHLRDRDSYGYTF. CDR3 nucleotide sequence: TGTGCCAGCAGCCATCTCCGGGACAGGGATTCATATGGCTACACCTTC.

This clone came up once. The chain links TRBV28 to TRBJ1-1; no clear D. V was cut by 6 bases and J by 8 bases, with 22 bases left in between. Germline V gene lookup returns CDR1 MDHEN and CDR2 SYDVKM. The CDR3 extends over 15 amino acids. The CDR3 loop is CASSHPQVSNEEAFF. Written as DNA, the CDR3 is TGTGCCAGCAGCCACCCTCAGGTGAGCAATGAAGAAGCTTTCTTT.